Following are 26 T cell receptor beta chains from one sample sequenced in a study of cytomegalovirus exposure and HLA in healthy donors (dated by TCRdb to the late 2010s). Preparation of the library involved the immunoSEQ multiplex PCR assay. For the multiplex PCR, a mixture combining 60 forward primers for TCR Vbeta segments and 13 reverse primers for TCR Jbeta segments was used. TCRdb re-hosts the immuneACCESS table, in-frame sequences only. Its copies lack some clones; in the studies checked, an unresolved V gene accounts for under half of them, and the cause for the rest is not known. The sample table records approximately 200,000 clones; around 80% of these occur just once. Clones ranked in the top ten supply 4% to 4.5% of the sample. The source material was PBMCs. Receptors originate from a woman aged 25 to 39 in good health and CMV-seropositive.

This chain links TRBV11-3 with TRBJ2-5, with 12 bases that match TRBD2. The CDR3 loop spans 16 amino acids. The V gene's germline CDR1 is SGHNT and CDR2 YENEEA. Unmatched junction bases numbered 3, after V lost 3 bases and J lost 1 base. CDR3 in amino acids: CASSFRLAGAQETQYF. The CDR3 DNA reads as TGTGCCAGCAGCTTCCGACTAGCGGGAGCCCAAGAGACCCAGTACTTC.

This clone was counted once. The V gene is TRBV5-1, the J gene TRBJ1-1; perhaps TRBD1 as D (5 bases). CDR1 SGHRS and CDR2 YFSETQ come from the germline V gene. The germline V and J ends were trimmed by 4 bases and 6 bases, with 16 bases remaining between them. CDR3 length equals 14 residues. CDR3 amino acids: CASSPLERGAEAFF. Written as DNA, the CDR3 is TGCGCCAGCAGCCCCCTGGAACGGGGGGCTGAAGCTTTCTTT.

This chain uses TRBV27 with TRBJ2-7; D perhaps matches TRBD2 (5 bases). Germline V gene lookup returns CDR1 MNHEY and CDR2 SMNVEV (reference sequence). V was cut by 5 bases and J by 0 bases, with 14 bases left in between. The CDR3 has 15 residues. The CDR3 nucleotides are TGTGCCAGCAGTACGATTACTAGATTCTCCTACGAGCAGTACTTC. Its protein product is CASSTITRFSYEQYF.

This clone was seen just once. This rearrangement joins TRBV20-1 to TRBJ2-5, with D possibly matching TRBD2 (5 bases). The CDR3 length is 11 residues. Trimming stripped 5 bases from V and 4 bases from J, with 8 bases between. Germline CDR1 and CDR2: DFQATT and SNEGSKA (reference sequence). CDR3 nucleotides: TGCAGTGCTGCTAGCCCAGAGACCCAGTACTTC. Encoded protein: CSAASPETQYF.

The chain employs TRBV4-1 and TRBJ1-3; D is possibly TRBD1 (5 bases). The CDR3 is 17 residues long. Germline-derived CDR1 and CDR2 are MGHRA and YSYEKL. Trimming took off 4 bases at V and 3 bases at J, with 19 bases between the two ends. CDR3 in amino acids: CASSPYLGGTDGNTIYF. In nucleotides, the CDR3 is TGCGCCAGCAGCCCTTACCTTGGAGGGACCGATGGAAACACCATATATTTT.

The chain uses TRBV5-6 and TRBJ2-5, with 8 bases identical to TRBD1. The junction had 3 bases not matched to a gene; V was cut back by 2 bases and J by 0 bases. Germline CDR1 reads SGHDT; CDR2 reads YYEEEE. There are 15 residues in the CDR3. CDR3: CASSFRQGYQETQYF. The CDR3 DNA follows: TGTGCCAGCAGCTTCCGACAGGGGTACCAAGAGACCCAGTACTTC.

The chain is built from TRBV29-1 and TRBJ1-1; unclear D gene. Between the trimmed V and J ends, which lost 7 bases and 2 bases, there was a span of 11 bases. Germline V gene lookup returns CDR1 SQVTM and CDR2 ANQGSEA. This CDR3 has 12 amino acids. This CDR3 is CSANTLNTEAFF. CDR3 sequence (DNA): TGCAGCGCCAACACACTAAACACTGAAGCTTTCTTT.

The rearrangement uses TRBV28 and TRBJ1-2; 7 bases are a match to TRBD1. Trimming at V came to 7 bases and at J to 8 bases, leaving 22 bases not matched to a gene. Germline V gene sequence: CDR1 MDHEN, CDR2 SYDVKM. The CDR3 has 17 residues. Here the CDR3 DNA reads TGTGCCAGCACTTGGGGTAGAGACAGGGTTTCACCAGAAGGCTACACCTTC. It codes for CASTWGRDRVSPEGYTF.

The V and J genes are TRBV7-6 and TRBJ2-2; 10 positions agree with TRBD1. Germline CDR1 SGHVS, CDR2 FNYEAQ. This CDR3 is 16 amino acids long. The V gene end was trimmed by 0 bases and the J gene end by 6 bases; junction bases not matched to a gene: 4. CDR3 in DNA: TGTGCCAGCAGCTTAGCGGGACAGGGGATTGCCGGGGAGCTGTTTTTT. It is translated as CASSLAGQGIAGELFF.

V is TRBV18 and J is TRBJ2-2, with D hard to call. V shed 4 bases and J shed 6 bases, with 9 bases lying between them. The CDR3 has 13 amino acids. Germline loops: CDR1 KGHSH, CDR2 LQKENI. The CDR3 loop reads CASSQRDAGELFF. CDR3 DNA sequence: TGTGCCAGCTCACAGCGTGACGCCGGGGAGCTGTTTTTT.

The chain couples TRBV6-5 to TRBJ1-1; D uncertain. The ends were cut back, 7 bases at V and 1 base at J, with 4 bases in the middle. The CDR3 extends over 11 amino acids. Germline V CDR1 and CDR2: MNHEY, SVGAGI. The CDR3 DNA is TGTGCCAGCACCAGGAACACTGAAGCTTTCTTT. This encodes CASTRNTEAFF.

J is TRBJ1-2 and V is TRBV7-9; tentatively, D is TRBD1 (5 bases). Trimming removed 0 bases at V and 7 bases at J, with 12 bases between. The CDR3 runs to 14 residues. Germline V gene sequence: CDR1 SEHNR, CDR2 FQNEAQ (reference sequence). The CDR3 here is CASSLASGTGGYTF. Written as DNA, the CDR3 is TGTGCCAGCAGCTTAGCGTCCGGGACTGGTGGCTACACCTTC.

The rearrangement joins TRBV5-4 to TRBJ2-3, with 8 bases identical to TRBD2. The germline V gene has CDR1 SGHNT and CDR2 YYREEE (reference sequence). This CDR3 region has 13 residues. V shed 4 bases and J 4 bases; nucleotides not matched to a gene: 2. CDR3: CASSRTSSDTQYF. In DNA form, the CDR3 reads TGTGCCAGCAGCCGGACTAGCTCAGATACGCAGTATTTT.

This chain links TRBV6-5 with TRBJ2-3; possible D gene TRBD2, 6 bases. The length of the CDR3 is 13 residues. Germline V gene data show CDR1 as MNHEY and CDR2 as SVGAGI. Trimming took 6 bases from V and 6 from J, leaving 13 bases between them. Here the CDR3 reads CASRRDALDTQYF. In DNA form, the CDR3 reads TGTGCCAGCAGGCGGGACGCCTTGGATACGCAGTATTTT.

V is TRBV7-8 and J is TRBJ1-5; D gene ambiguous. V was clipped by 0 bases and J by 5 bases, with 2 bases between them. The CDR3 contains 12 residues. The germline V gene has CDR1 SGHVS and CDR2 FQNEAQ. The CDR3 here is CASSLADQPQHF. Here the CDR3 DNA reads TGTGCCAGCAGCTTAGCCGATCAGCCCCAGCATTTT.

This clone turned up a few times. The V and J genes are TRBV5-4 and TRBJ1-1; TRBD1 agrees at 11 bases. Trimming removed 5 bases from V and 5 bases from J; junction bases left unmatched: 11. The CDR3 has 16 residues. Germline V gene lookup returns CDR1 SGHNT and CDR2 YYREEE (reference sequence). DNA of the CDR3: TGTGCCAGCAGTCGTACCGGGACAGGGGGTTGGACTGAAGCTTTCTTT. This encodes CASSRTGTGGWTEAFF.

The DNA for the CDR3 is TGCGCCAGCAGCTTGGTCCCAACCCGACAGGATGAGCAGTACTTC. Amino acid sequence: CASSLVPTRQDEQYF. This rearrangement joins TRBV5-1 to TRBJ2-7, with D perhaps matching TRBD1 (6 bases). CDR3 length: 15 residues. Germline V gives CDR1 SGHRS, CDR2 YFSETQ. Trimming cost V 0 bases and J 7 bases, with 17 bases left between them. Based on the CDR3 plus reference TRBV5-1 and TRBJ2-7, the full variable domain is KAGVTQTPRYLIKTRGQQVTLSCSPISGHRSVSWYQQTPGQGLQFLFEYFSETQRNKGNFPGRFSGRQFSNSRSEMNVSTLELGDSALYLCASSLVPTRQDEQYFGPGTRLTVT.

This clone was counted a few times. This chain links TRBV5-5 with TRBJ1-5; D is possibly TRBD1 (6 bases). CDR3 length: 16 amino acids. Germline assignment: CDR1 SGHKS and CDR2 YYEKEE (reference sequence). V was clipped by 0 bases and J by 1 base, with 11 bases between them. The CDR3 protein is CASSLAARGSNQPQHF. The CDR3, as DNA: TGTGCCAGCAGCTTGGCCGCCAGGGGAAGCAATCAGCCCCAGCATTTT.

This chain joins TRBV29-1 and TRBJ2-2, with a tentative D call TRBD2 (6 bases). The CDR3 totals 12 residues. Germline CDR1 is SQVTM and CDR2 is ANQGSEA. Between the trimmed V and J ends, which lost 7 bases and 5 bases, there was a span of 11 bases. The CDR3 is CSARGETGELFF. CDR3 bases: TGCAGCGCCCGCGGGGAAACCGGGGAGCTGTTTTTT.

The table lists this clone with a few counts. V is TRBV6-5 and J is TRBJ2-5, with D possibly being TRBD2 (6 bases). Trimming cost V 8 bases and J 5 bases, with 18 bases left between them. The CDR3 contains 14 residues. Looked up from germline, CDR1 is MNHEY and CDR2 is SVGAGI. The CDR3, as DNA: TGTGCCAGCGGGGGACTTTCCCCGGGGGAGACCCAGTACTTC. Translated, it gives CASGGLSPGETQYF.

The CDR3 DNA reads as TGTGCCAGCACCCTCGGCAGGAACAATGAGCAGTTCTTC. It translates to CASTLGRNNEQFF. The chain uses TRBV5-4 and TRBJ2-1; D ambiguous. CDR1 SGHNT and CDR2 YYREEE come from the germline V gene (reference sequence). Trimming removed 6 bases at V and 5 bases at J, with 12 bases between. The CDR3 sequence is 13 residues long.

The V gene is TRBV7-7, the J gene TRBJ2-2, with D perhaps matching TRBD2 (6 bases). Germline V gives CDR1 SSHAT, CDR2 FNYEAQ (reference sequence). The CDR3 runs 15 residues. The V end was cut by 3 bases, the J end by 7 bases, with 15 bases between. The CDR3 region has the DNA TGTGCCAGCAGCTTGGGCGGGACGAGGGACGGGGAGCTGTTTTTT. Translated, it gives CASSLGGTRDGELFF.

The rearrangement joins TRBV29-1 to TRBJ2-7; TRBD2 is a possible D gene (6 bases). Germline values: CDR1 SQVTM, CDR2 ANQGSEA. This CDR3 spans 13 amino acids. The V end was cut by 7 bases, the J end by 1 base, with 14 bases between. As DNA, the CDR3 is TGCAGCGCCTGGTACGGGGGATCCTACGAGCAGTACTTC. It translates to CSAWYGGSYEQYF.

The V call is TRBV7-9, the J call TRBJ2-7; 7 bases are shared with TRBD1. V was pared by 8 bases and J by 1 base, with 8 bases of the junction left unmatched. Germline V gene lookup returns CDR1 SEHNR and CDR2 FQNEAQ (reference sequence). CDR3 size: 14 residues. The CDR3 loop reads CASQSRDSSYEQYF. CDR3 in DNA: TGTGCCAGCCAATCCCGGGACAGTTCCTACGAGCAGTACTTC.

The V call is TRBV11-3, the J call TRBJ2-5; D may be TRBD2 (6 bases). CDR3 size: 15 residues. V lost 0 bases, J lost 8 bases, and 16 bases lay in between. Germline values: CDR1 SGHNT, CDR2 YENEEA. CDR3 protein: CASSLDYGGMLTQYF. The CDR3 DNA reads as TGTGCCAGCAGCTTAGATTATGGAGGGATGTTAACCCAGTACTTC. Using reference TRBV11-3 and TRBJ2-5 for the parts outside the CDR3, the full variable domain is EAGVVQSPRYKIIEKKQPVAFWCNPISGHNTLYWYLQNLGQGPELLIRYENEEAVDDSQLPKDRFSAERLKGVDSTLKIQPAELGDSAVYLCASSLDYGGMLTQYFGPGTRLLVL.

The rearrangement links TRBV6-6 to TRBJ1-2; weak D call: TRBD1 (6 bases). Deletions cut 7 bases from V and 8 bases from J, with 11 bases between. The germline CDR1 and CDR2 sequences are MNHNY and SVGAGI (reference sequence). The CDR3 extends over 11 amino acids. The CDR3 loop is CASKPGVGYTF. As DNA, the CDR3 is TGTGCCAGCAAGCCAGGGGTGGGCTACACCTTC.